This TCR beta chain was sequenced during a study of blood T cell repertoires in COVID-19. Study-level background: Samples came from the United States, Italy and Spain, spanning acute and convalescent COVID-19. Sample material is recorded as cDNA or gDNA derived from T cells, B-cell-depleted T cells, or PBMCs.

Per the original data handling: Reference gene primer amplification gave nucleated cell count estimates. Generated by immunoSEQ multiplex PCR, the TCRdb table keeps only in-frame clones and is missing some. The DNA was the basis for D and trimming; V, J and clone size are from that table. The sample yields roughly 160,000 clones, approximately 84% seen once. With V trimmed by 5 bases and J by 7 bases, 3 bases remained unmatched. The length of the CDR3 is 13 residues. The specimen was peripheral blood. The chain has TRBV12-3 or TRBV12-4 and TRBJ1-5, with 9 bases lining up with TRBD1. The source is a man aged 35 to 55 with acute or convalescent COVID-19. The CDR3, as DNA: TGTGCCAGCAGTAGGACAGGGGACCAGCCCCAGCATTTT. Protein: CASSRTGDQPQHF.